This TCR beta chain stems from a study of vaccination and CD4 T cells after COVID-19. CDR1 LNHDA and CDR2 SQIVND come from the germline V gene (reference sequence). V lost 5 bases, J lost 1 base, and 3 bases stayed unmatched. The CDR3 has 14 residues. Treatment reported: approximately nine-day PBMC culture with coronavirus spike peptide pools or control peptides (ViraFEST assay). The ViraFEST method relied on peptide pools to expand antigen-specific T cells, followed by TCR sequencing. Healthy people given the vaccine had no prior SARS-CoV-2 infection (nucleocapsid antibodies were negative before and after vaccination). In the case of this clonotype: The antigen is undetermined.

Sequencing of DNA taken from cultured CD4+ T cells relied on the Oncomine TCR Beta short-read assay. TCRdb passed the PCR reads through MiXCR, listing each CDR3 protein once. The sample consists of 20,000 to 25,000 distinct CDR3 sequences, roughly 71% of them appearing once. This TCR derives from a human donor who received a COVID-19 vaccine. The material was CD4+ T cells from blood, cultured in vitro, obtained after SARS-CoV-2 vaccination. This rearrangement joins TRBV19 to TRBJ2-5, with 8 bases lining up with TRBD1. This chain's CDR3 is CASSSGQGQETQYF. The CDR3 DNA is TGTGCCAGTAGTTCTGGACAGGGCCAAGAGACCCAGTACTTC.